Below, 10 T cell receptor beta chains from the same sample are listed, as sequenced in a study of OX40 agonist ivuxolimab in advanced cancers. The library relied on the immunoSEQ multiplex PCR assay. TCRdb carries this immuneACCESS record with in-frame sequences only. Its versions omit some clonotypes, under half of them owing to an unresolved V gene in the studies checked, with the rest unexplained. For this sample there are 65,000 to 85,000 clones; 70% to 90% appear just once. Just over 2.5% of the sample rests with the top ten. The material was CD4+ or CD8+ T cells sorted from blood, obtained in a trial of the OX40 agonist ivuxolimab. The receptors were sampled from an adult with an advanced solid tumor such as melanoma, head and neck, liver or kidney cancer.

The chain combines TRBV4-3 with TRBJ1-1; D gene unclear. From germline, CDR1 is LGHNA and CDR2 YSLEER. This CDR3 has 13 residues. V shed 3 bases and J shed 5 bases, with 10 bases lying between them. The CDR3 bases are TGCGCCAGCAGCCAGTACCGATGGACTGAAGCTTTCTTT. Its translation is CASSQYRWTEAFF.

The gene calls are TRBV7-6 and TRBJ1-3; D ambiguous. Germline V gene lookup returns CDR1 SGHVS and CDR2 FNYEAQ. The CDR3 is made up of 14 amino acids. The V end was cut by 5 bases, the J end by 1 base, with 9 bases between. In DNA, the CDR3 is TGTGCCAGCAGCCTTCAGTCATCTGGAAACACCATATATTTT. Encoded protein: CASSLQSSGNTIYF. The variable domain in full, with the rest retrieved from reference TRBV7-6 and TRBJ1-3, is GAGVSQSPRYKVTKRGQDVALRCDPISGHVSLYWYRQALGQGPEFLTYFNYEAQQDKSGLPNDRFSAERPEGSISTLTIQRTEQRDSAMYRCASSLQSSGNTIYFGEGSWLTVV.

The V gene is TRBV6-1, the J gene TRBJ1-5; 9 nucleotides line up with TRBD1. Germline V gives CDR1 MNHNS, CDR2 SASEGT. The CDR3 extends over 14 amino acids. The V and J ends lost 3 bases and 4 bases, in that order; junction bases with no gene match: 1. Here the CDR3 reads CASSDGTGNQPQHF. Written as DNA, the CDR3 is TGTGCCAGCAGTGATGGGACAGGGAATCAGCCCCAGCATTTT.

This sequence joins TRBV5-4 and TRBJ2-1; D is undetermined. CDR3 length equals 15 residues. Trimming took off 3 bases at V and 7 bases at J, with 17 bases between the two ends. Looked up from germline, CDR1 is SGHNT and CDR2 is YYREEE (reference sequence). The CDR3: CASSSDERLGNEQFF. CDR3 nucleotides: TGTGCCAGCAGCTCCGACGAGCGCCTGGGAAATGAGCAGTTCTTC.

The CDR3 DNA sequence: TGTGCCAGCTCACCAGGGGCGATTCCTTCCGGGGAGCTGTTTTTT. The encoded protein is CASSPGAIPSGELFF. The chain is built from TRBV18 and TRBJ2-2; D is perhaps TRBD1 (5 bases). Germline CDR1 KGHSH, CDR2 LQKENI. The V end was cut by 2 bases, the J end by 6 bases, with 13 bases between. This CDR3 has 15 residues.

This clone was seen more than once but under ten times. The chain is built from TRBV5-1 and TRBJ2-3, with TRBD1 matching over 7 bases. The CDR3 runs to 16 residues. CDR1 is SGHRS, CDR2 YFSETQ, per germline. The ends lost 4 bases at V and 0 bases at J; junction bases unmatched: 8. The CDR3 sequence is CASSRSGQSSTDTQYF. The CDR3 DNA reads TGCGCCAGCAGCCGGTCGGGACAGAGTAGCACAGATACGCAGTATTTT.

This clone showed up just a few times. This sequence joins TRBV18 and TRBJ2-5; 7 positions agree with TRBD2. The germline gives CDR1 KGHSH, CDR2 LQKENI. The V segment lost 3 bases and the J segment 4 bases; nucleotides outside the gene matches: 14. This CDR3 spans 17 amino acids. For the CDR3, the DNA is TGTGCCAGCTCACCGCAGCGGGATTCGCGGGATGGAGAGACCCAGTACTTC. This translates into CASSPQRDSRDGETQYF.

The chain recombines TRBV7-2 with TRBJ2-3; 10 bases map to TRBD2. The J segment lost 3 bases and the V segment lost 2 bases, leaving 8 bases of the junction unmatched. CDR3 length: 17 amino acids. CDR1 and CDR2 from the germline V gene are SGHTA and FQGNSA. As DNA, the CDR3 is TGTGCCAGCAGCTTAAGCGGGGGGGCCGATAAAACAGATACGCAGTATTTT. It translates to CASSLSGGADKTDTQYF.

The CDR3 protein is CASSPQRGGPSYEQYF. The CDR3 DNA sequence: TGCGCCAGCAGCCCTCAACGGGGGGGGCCCTCCTACGAGCAGTACTTC. The J gene is TRBJ2-5, the V gene TRBV4-1, with 8 bases that match TRBD2. With the DNA end fitting TRBJ2-7 better, the J assignment may be wrong. There are 16 residues in the CDR3. Per the germline V gene, CDR1 is MGHRA and CDR2 is YSYEKL.

This chain connects TRBV27 to TRBJ2-3, with 9 bases that match TRBD2. The CDR3 is made up of 18 amino acids. V shed 1 base, J shed 2 bases, and the junction held 10 bases outside the gene matches. Looked up from germline, CDR1 is MNHEY and CDR2 is SMNVEV (reference sequence). CDR3 sequence: CASSLLGRGGPATDTQYF. CDR3 bases: TGTGCCAGCAGTTTATTGGGGCGGGGGGGCCCGGCCACAGATACGCAGTATTTT.